The text below deals with one T cell receptor beta chain. The antigen remains undetermined. The CDR3 runs 15 residues. V was trimmed by 5 bases and J by 3 bases, leaving 15 bases between them. The data are from a study of blood T cells in healthy people across ages. Study findings and constraints: Unsorted PBMCs blocked a conclusive comparison of naive and antigen-experienced cells.

The use of a sample-barcoded 5' primer and a J-beta primer mix characterized a second PCR of 7 to 11 cycles. The authors tagged each cDNA molecule using a template-switch adaptor with 12 random nucleotides. TCRdb recomputed calls from the 5' RACE reads with MiXCR, one row per CDR3 protein. The sample includes hundreds of thousands of distinct CDR3 sequences, roughly a quarter of them seen just once. The same specimen was also included in a second study, on T cells of mothers and their children.

The sequencing sample was made of blood. This clonotype was obtained from a boy aged 2-9 years in good health. The V gene is TRBV12-3 or TRBV12-4, the J gene TRBJ2-3; D tentatively fits TRBD1 or TRBD2 (7 bases each). CDR3 bases: TGTGCCAGCAGTACCAGGGGGGGGGCTACAGATACGCAGTATTTT. Its translation is CASSTRGGATDTQYF.